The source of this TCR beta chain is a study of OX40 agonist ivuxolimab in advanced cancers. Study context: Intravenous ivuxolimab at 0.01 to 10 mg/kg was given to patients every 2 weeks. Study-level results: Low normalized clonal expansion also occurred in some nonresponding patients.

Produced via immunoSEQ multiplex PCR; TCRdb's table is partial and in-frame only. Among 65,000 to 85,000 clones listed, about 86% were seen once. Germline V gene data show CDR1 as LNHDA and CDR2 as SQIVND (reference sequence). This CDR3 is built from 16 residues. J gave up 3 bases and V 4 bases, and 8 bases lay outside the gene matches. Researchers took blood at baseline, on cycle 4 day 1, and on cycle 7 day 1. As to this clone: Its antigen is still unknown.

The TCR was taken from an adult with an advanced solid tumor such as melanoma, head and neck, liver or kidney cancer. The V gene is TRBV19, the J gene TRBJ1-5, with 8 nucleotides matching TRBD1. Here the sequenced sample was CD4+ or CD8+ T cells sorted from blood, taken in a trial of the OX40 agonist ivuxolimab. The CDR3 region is CASSTIDRGSNQPQHF. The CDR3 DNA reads TGTGCCAGTAGTACGATAGACAGGGGCTCCAATCAGCCCCAGCATTTT.